Presented here are 18 T cell receptor beta chains from one specimen sequenced in a study of blood T cell repertoires in COVID-19 (dated by TCRdb to the early 2020s). Library preparation employed the immunoSEQ multiplex PCR assay. In TCRdb, the immuneACCESS table is reduced to in-frame sequences with V and J assigned. These tables do not hold every clone; where another copy was compared, an unresolved V gene accounts for under half, and the others remain unexplained. Within this sample are over 15,000 clones, with approximately 90% of them counted one time only. Less than 20% of the sample is held by the ten biggest clonotypes. The sequenced sample consisted of peripheral blood. The receptors shown here come from a human donor with active COVID-19. The donor label of this sample is uncertain.

V is TRBV11-1 and J is TRBJ2-5, with TRBD2 matching over 7 bases. The CDR3 extends over 14 amino acids. CDR1 and CDR2 from the germline V gene are SGHAT and FQDESV (reference sequence). The V gene end was trimmed by 1 base and the J gene end by 5 bases; junction bases not matched to a gene: 4. The CDR3 loop reads CASSLGSGKETQYF. The DNA of the CDR3 is TGTGCCAGCAGCTTAGGGAGCGGGAAGGAGACCCAGTACTTC.

V and J are TRBV4-1 and TRBJ1-2; D is uncertain. CDR1 and CDR2 from the germline V gene are MGHRA and YSYEKL. The CDR3 extends over 14 amino acids. V was trimmed by 1 base and J by 1 base, leaving 7 bases between them. The CDR3 DNA reads TGCGCCAGCAGCCAAGGCAGTAATAACTATGGCTACACCTTC. This translates into CASSQGSNNYGYTF.

The J gene is TRBJ1-2, the V gene TRBV9; D is perhaps TRBD1 (6 bases). The ends were cut back, 4 bases at V and 5 bases at J, with 21 bases in the middle. CDR3 size: 16 residues. Germline CDR1 SGDLS, CDR2 YYNGEE. The CDR3: CASSSRGQQGSYGYTF. The CDR3 DNA reads as TGTGCCAGCAGCTCTAGAGGTCAGCAGGGGTCTTATGGCTACACCTTC.

V and J are TRBV24-1 and TRBJ2-5, with D tentatively TRBD1 (6 bases). Trimming left V 0 bases short and J 2 bases short, with 12 bases between. The germline V gene has CDR1 KGHDR and CDR2 SFDVKD. The CDR3 is 16 amino acids. The CDR3 region is CATSDLSGTLQETQYF. The CDR3 DNA follows: TGTGCCACCAGTGATTTGTCCGGGACACTGCAAGAGACCCAGTACTTC.

This rearrangement joins TRBV5-4 to TRBJ2-2; 12 nucleotides agree with TRBD2. Germline V gives CDR1 SGHNT, CDR2 YYREEE (reference sequence). V lost 4 bases and J lost 7; bases outside the gene matches: 5. The CDR3 is 15 amino acids. CDR3 nucleotides: TGTGCCAGCAGCCCGTCTAGCGGGGGGGGCGGGGAGCTGTTTTTT. Its protein product is CASSPSSGGGGELFF.

This clone occurred a few times. The chain is built from TRBV6-1 and TRBJ1-1; D unresolved. Germline V CDR1 and CDR2: MNHNS, SASEGT. The CDR3 runs 14 residues. Trimming stripped 2 bases from V and 4 bases from J, with 11 bases between. Here the CDR3 reads CASSETRGSTEAFF. The CDR3 DNA sequence: TGTGCCAGCAGTGAAACCCGGGGTAGCACTGAAGCTTTCTTT.

The chain recombines TRBV6-5 with TRBJ1-1; D is unresolved. The CDR3 is made up of 16 amino acids. V was cut by 4 bases and J by 2 bases, with 17 bases left in between. The germline CDR1 and CDR2 sequences are MNHEY and SVGAGI. The CDR3 reads CASSLGGRAGNTEAFF. The CDR3 bases are TGTGCCAGCAGTTTGGGAGGGAGGGCCGGAAACACTGAAGCTTTCTTT.

The chain has TRBV4-2 and TRBJ2-5; 8 nucleotides line up with TRBD2. Unmatched junction bases numbered 11, after V lost 3 bases and J lost 5 bases. Germline V gene sequence: CDR1 LGHNA, CDR2 YNFKEQ. The CDR3 is 16 residues long. CDR3 region: CASSQPPLAGGETQYF. DNA of the CDR3: TGTGCCAGCAGCCAGCCACCGCTAGCGGGTGGCGAGACCCAGTACTTC.

This chain uses TRBV11-2 with TRBJ1-6; a weak D match, TRBD1 (5 bases). Germline lookup yields CDR1 SGHAT and CDR2 FQNNGV. Trimming left V 1 base short and J 7 bases short, with 8 bases between. The length of the CDR3 is 14 residues. CDR3 sequence: CASSLGYRNSPLHF. The CDR3 DNA sequence: TGTGCCAGCAGCTTAGGATACAGGAATTCACCCCTCCACTTT. Drawing the rest from reference TRBV11-2 and TRBJ1-6, the complete variable domain is EAGVAQSPRYKIIEKRQSVAFWCNPISGHATLYWYQQILGQGPKLLIQFQNNGVVDDSQLPKDRFSAERLKGVDSTLKIQPAKLEDSAVYLCASSLGYRNSPLHFGNGTRLTVT.

The chain couples TRBV11-3 to TRBJ2-3; D perhaps matches TRBD1 (6 bases). CDR1 is SGHNT, CDR2 YENEEA, per germline. The V gene lost 5 bases and the J gene lost 0 bases, with 15 bases spanning the gap. The CDR3 has 16 amino acids. The CDR3 protein is CASSPGQNPSTDTQYF. The CDR3 DNA reads as TGTGCCAGCAGCCCCGGACAGAACCCTAGCACAGATACGCAGTATTTT.

V and J are TRBV5-1 and TRBJ1-2; D might be TRBD1 (6 bases). CDR3 length: 15 amino acids. With 0 bases removed from V and 4 bases from J, the gap between germline ends came to 13 bases. From germline, CDR1 is SGHRS and CDR2 YFSETQ. The CDR3 bases are TGCGCCAGCAGCTTGGGACAGGCTAGGTCCTATGGCTACACCTTC. Translation: CASSLGQARSYGYTF.

The chain combines TRBV12-3 or TRBV12-4 with TRBJ2-3; D is undetermined. Trimming took off 3 bases at V and 11 bases at J, with 12 bases between the two ends. The CDR3 is made up of 12 amino acids. This CDR3 is CASSLTRVGQYF. Written as DNA, the CDR3 is TGTGCCAGCAGTTTGACTCGGGTGGGGCAGTATTTT.

J is TRBJ2-1 and V is TRBV6-4; maybe TRBD1 (6 bases). Between the trimmed V and J ends, which lost 4 bases and 6 bases, there was a span of 16 bases. Germline CDR1 and CDR2: MRHNA and SNTAGT. CDR3 size: 15 residues. CDR3 residues: CASSVDSGSSNEQFF. The CDR3 nucleotides read TGTGCCAGCAGTGTGGACAGCGGATCTTCCAATGAGCAGTTCTTC.

The genes are TRBV5-4 and TRBJ2-4; tentative D call: TRBD1 (6 bases). The CDR3 loop spans 14 amino acids. Germline CDR1 SGHNT, CDR2 YYREEE (reference sequence). The ends were cut back, 2 bases at V and 5 bases at J, with 11 bases in the middle. CDR3 in amino acids: CASSFEGVENIQYF. CDR3 in DNA: TGTGCCAGCAGCTTCGAGGGGGTTGAAAACATTCAGTACTTC.

The chain couples TRBV18 to TRBJ1-5, with D perhaps matching TRBD1 (6 bases). V lost 5 bases to trimming and J lost 2 bases, with 13 bases between them. Germline V gene sequence: CDR1 KGHSH, CDR2 LQKENI. The CDR3 is 15 amino acids. For the CDR3, the DNA is TGTGCCAGCTCAGCTACAGGGATTGGCAATCAGCCCCAGCATTTT. Translation: CASSATGIGNQPQHF.

This clone was seen just once. The rearrangement links TRBV9 to TRBJ1-5; D ambiguous. The V end was cut by 0 bases, the J end by 6 bases, with 10 bases between. The germline gives CDR1 SGDLS, CDR2 YYNGEE. CDR3 length equals 14 residues. CDR3 residues: CASSVGGSGQPQHF. The CDR3 coding sequence is TGTGCCAGCAGCGTAGGGGGTAGCGGTCAGCCCCAGCATTTT.

J is TRBJ2-2 and V is TRBV5-1; weak D call: TRBD2 (5 bases). This CDR3 has 15 amino acids. Germline loops: CDR1 SGHRS, CDR2 YFSETQ. V gave up 4 bases and J gave up 3 bases, with 13 bases separating them. This CDR3 is CASSPRAIDTGELFF. CDR3 in DNA: TGCGCCAGCAGCCCGAGGGCTATCGACACCGGGGAGCTGTTTTTT.

The chain links TRBV4-2 to TRBJ2-5; 12 bases fit TRBD2. The CDR3 totals 16 residues. Germline CDR1 is LGHNA and CDR2 is YNFKEQ. J lost 4 bases, V lost 0 bases, and 3 bases had no gene match. The CDR3 sequence is CASSQEASGGAETQYF. The CDR3 DNA reads TGTGCCAGCAGCCAAGAAGCTAGCGGGGGGGCAGAGACCCAGTACTTC.